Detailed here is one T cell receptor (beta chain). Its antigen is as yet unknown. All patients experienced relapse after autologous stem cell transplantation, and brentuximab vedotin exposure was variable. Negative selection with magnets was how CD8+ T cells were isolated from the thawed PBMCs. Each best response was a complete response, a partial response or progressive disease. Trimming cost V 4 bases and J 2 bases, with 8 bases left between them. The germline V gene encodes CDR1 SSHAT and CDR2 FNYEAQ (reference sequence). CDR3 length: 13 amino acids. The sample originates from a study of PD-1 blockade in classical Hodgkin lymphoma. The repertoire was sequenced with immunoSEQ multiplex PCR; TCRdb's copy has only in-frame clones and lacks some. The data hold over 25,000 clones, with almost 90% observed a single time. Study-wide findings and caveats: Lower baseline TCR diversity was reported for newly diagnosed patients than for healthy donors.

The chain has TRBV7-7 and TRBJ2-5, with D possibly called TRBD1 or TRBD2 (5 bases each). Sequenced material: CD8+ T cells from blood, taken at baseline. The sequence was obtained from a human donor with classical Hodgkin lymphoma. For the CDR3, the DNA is TGTGCCAGCAGCTGGGACGGTCAAGAGACCCAGTACTTC. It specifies CASSWDGQETQYF.